These T cell receptor beta chains were read from a single sample in a study of T cell changes during pregnancy in multiple sclerosis. The repertoire was sequenced with immunoSEQ multiplex PCR; TCRdb's copy has only in-frame clones and lacks some. Found here are around 62,000 clones, nearly 90% of them singletons; the top ten hold about 2.7%. The sample in question was peripheral blood, obtained in the first trimester of pregnancy. The receptors stem from a female donor with multiple sclerosis, enrolled in a pregnancy study. Each CDR3 is given with its conserved first and last residue. Fields, in order: V gene, CDR3 length, clone size, J gene, CDR3 protein. Clone size is shown for a subset of rows, as once, few, many or a class of expanded clone.

TRBV6-1	13	NA	TRBJ2-3	CASIRDFTDTQYF
TRBV27	16	NA	TRBJ1-5	CASSSLGDRVVQPQHF
TRBV4-1	18	NA	TRBJ2-4	CASSLQSVMSPTKNIQYF
TRBV13	14	NA	TRBJ1-1	CASSPFRLETEAFF
TRBV7-2	15	NA	TRBJ2-3	CASSLGPTSTDTQYF
TRBV6-5	12	NA	TRBJ2-1	CASKGAGDEQFF
TRBV30	14	NA	TRBJ2-5	CAWSVQGARETQYF
TRBV29-1	14	NA	TRBJ1-2	CSVESGGAHYGYTF
TRBV18	16	once	TRBJ1-1	CASSPEQGVYSTEAFF
TRBV27	15	once	TRBJ2-7	CASSGSSGRPSEQYF
TRBV28	14	NA	TRBJ1-2	CASSLRGSNYGYTF
TRBV5-6	16	NA	TRBJ1-1	CASSLAPSRGPTEAFF
TRBV29-1	17	NA	TRBJ2-1	CSVAQGVVQRGYNEQFF
TRBV7-2	13	NA	TRBJ1-1	CASSEQGNTEAFF
TRBV7-2	16	NA	TRBJ2-5	CASSLSLGQGGETQYF
TRBV19	13	NA	TRBJ2-2	CASSFLPTGELFF
TRBV6-5	15	NA	TRBJ1-1	CASSYSMGGGTEAFF
TRBV6-5	15	once	TRBJ2-2	CASSKTSGRAGELFF
TRBV15	15	NA	TRBJ1-4	CATSAPTGANEKLFF
TRBV9	16	NA	TRBJ1-3	CASSATTGSSGNTIYF
TRBV27	14	NA	TRBJ2-7	CASSLRAGAYEQYF
TRBV4-2	20	NA	TRBJ2-4	CASSHNPSGRASLSKNIQYF
TRBV2	12	few	TRBJ1-5	CASNGRNQPQHF
TRBV5-4	17	NA	TRBJ1-1	CASSLGGGPTTDTEAFF
TRBV2	12	NA	TRBJ1-3	CAIGTTGNTIYF
TRBV7-6	15	NA	TRBJ1-2	CASSLQPVQADGYTF
TRBV1	15	NA	TRBJ2-1	CTSSQGRTSGDEQFF
TRBV9	13	NA	TRBJ1-2	CASSVAGIYGYTF
TRBV30	11	NA	TRBJ1-4	CAWSGSEKLFF
TRBV19	14	few	TRBJ1-5	CASKLAVWNQPQHF
TRBV30	13	NA	TRBJ2-1	CAWRMDIYNEQFF
TRBV27	18	NA	TRBJ2-4	CASSLSSVGADQQNIQYF
TRBV30	14	NA	TRBJ1-2	CAWRMDRTGYGYTF
TRBV11-1	15	NA	TRBJ1-2	CASSLASTGRDGYTF
TRBV19	13	NA	TRBJ2-5	CASSMGIQETQYF
TRBV30	12	NA	TRBJ1-4	CAWSIIREKLFF
TRBV5-1	16	NA	TRBJ2-2	CASSRPERGDTGELFF
TRBV5-1	13	NA	TRBJ1-2	CASSLDGQHGYTF
TRBV21-1	15	NA	TRBJ1-2	CASSKGDRGRDGYTF
TRBV7-3	15	NA	TRBJ1-2	CATVGQANRGYGYTF
TRBV11-3	13	NA	TRBJ1-1	CASSFAGDTEAFF